This T cell receptor (beta chain) emerged from a study of blood T cell repertoires in COVID-19. Participants were aged 18 to 89 years from roughly 26 US areas. Sequencing used immunoSEQ multiplex PCR; TCRdb keeps in-frame clones, though not all of them. The sample contains about 260,000 clones, around 90% of which appear only once. Germline loops: CDR1 MNHEY, CDR2 SVGAGI. J lost 6 bases, V lost 7 bases, and 8 bases had no gene match. The CDR3 loop spans 13 amino acids. The V and J genes are TRBV6-5 and TRBJ1-2, with TRBD1 matching 7 bases. Sequenced sample: PBMCs or T cells enriched from blood (not recorded which). This clonotype was obtained from a woman in her thirties or forties who had been exposed to COVID-19. The CDR3 reads CASTRDRADGYTF. CDR3 nucleotides: TGTGCCAGCACCAGAGACAGGGCGGATGGCTACACCTTC.